This T cell receptor beta chain was observed in a study of T cell responses to AZD1222 COVID-19 vaccine. General study findings and limits: Close to half of spike-specific TCRs reportedly recognize unmutated variant regions.

On this clone itself: What it binds is not known.

The V and J ends lost 0 bases and 5 bases respectively, with 10 bases between them. The CDR3 is 14 amino acids. CDR1 and CDR2 from the germline V gene are KGHSY and FQNENV. Only in-frame clones appear in the TCRdb table, and some are missing; sequencing was by immunoSEQ multiplex PCR. The sample lists approximately 110,000 clones, around 86% seen once, with 6.5% to 9.5% in the top ten. The rearrangement uses TRBV16 and TRBJ2-5; D uncertain. This sample comprised peripheral blood, obtained on day 0 of AZD1222 vaccination. The sequence was collected from an adult in good health. CDR3 nucleotide sequence: TGTGCCAGCAGCCAATCGAATAGGCAGGAGACCCAGTACTTC. Amino acid sequence: CASSQSNRQETQYF.